This TCR beta chain was sequenced for a study of blood T cell repertoires in COVID-19. Study summary: Collection of acute and convalescent COVID-19 samples took place in the United States, Italy and Spain. Sources were T cells, B-cell-depleted T cells, or PBMCs; the material itself was cDNA or gDNA.

Patients at the Seattle site were enrolled during active infection and followed longitudinally. Per the original methods: Amplification of reference gene primers was used by the study to estimate nucleated cell counts. TCRdb keeps only in-frame clones here, not all; method: immunoSEQ multiplex PCR. V and J calls and clone size are copied from that table; D and trimming were computed from the DNA. This sample has some 350,000 clones, with 89% found just once. V was pared by 4 bases and J by 5 bases, with 15 bases between. The CDR3 sequence is 14 residues long. The germline V gene has CDR1 WSHSY and CDR2 SAAADI. This clone was counted a single time.

The chain joins TRBV10-2 to TRBJ2-7, with a tentative D call TRBD2 (6 bases). Input material: peripheral blood. The sequence derives from a woman in her 30s with COVID-19, enrolled during active disease. The CDR3 loop is CASSGGDSGDEQYV. The CDR3 bases are TGCGCCAGCAGTGGGGGGGACTCGGGCGACGAGCAGTACGTC.